Here is one T cell receptor beta chain with its context. Antigen unknown. The assay was immunoSEQ multiplex PCR, and TCRdb's table has in-frame clones only and misses some. Counted here are nearly 20,000 clones, roughly three quarters occurring once; the ten biggest clones make up about 15%. These data come from a study of T cell clonotyping in hematopoietic cell transplantation. V was shortened by 3 bases and J by 2 bases, with 11 bases between the two germline ends. In germline, CDR1 is GTSNPN, CDR2 SVGIG (reference sequence). The CDR3 has 14 residues. Study outcomes and limitations: Broader posttransplant TCR repertoire diversity was predicted by graft donor and pretransplant recipient Inverse Simpson Index values. Cells were unsorted, so CD4 and CD8 contributions were not separated. After transplant, recipient diversity fell while pathologically expanded clonotypes grew through day 180. At the given depth, recipient repertoires were over 95% de novo clonotypes.

The sequence derives from a man aged 55 to 70 in good health. Some clones in this sample may be carry-over from other donors' samples. V usage is TRBV30 and J usage is TRBJ2-4; TRBD1 is a possible D gene (6 bases). Material for sequencing was peripheral blood mononuclear cells. The CDR3 DNA follows: TGTGCCTGGAGCGTGACAGGTTCCAAAAACATTCAGTACTTC. The encoded protein is CAWSVTGSKNIQYF.